The 20 T cell receptor beta chains in this list originate from one sample, sequenced in a study of early T cells in non-severe SARS-CoV-2 infection. Each CDR3 protein is one row after TCRdb ran MiXCR on the 5' RACE reads. Among 50,000 to 60,000 distinct CDR3 sequences, approximately 10% were seen once, and the ten largest hold less than 25%. Sequencing was performed on whole blood. These receptors all come from an adult who was a healthcare worker with PCR-confirmed SARS-CoV-2 infection or an uninfected control (not recorded which).

The chain is built from TRBV7-2 and TRBJ1-1; a weak D match, TRBD1 (6 bases). Trimming cost V 8 bases and J 1 base, with 14 bases left between them. The CDR3 contains 14 residues. CDR1 is SGHTA, CDR2 FQGNSA, per germline. The CDR3 DNA follows: TGTGCCAGCGGACAGCCTCCAGAGAACACTGAAGCTTTCTTT. Its protein is CASGQPPENTEAFF.

V and J are TRBV2 and TRBJ2-5; no firm D call. The CDR3 runs 13 residues. V gave up 4 bases and J gave up 2 bases, with 8 bases separating them. Germline V lookup: CDR1 SNHLY, CDR2 FYNNEI. The CDR3 DNA reads TGTGCCAGCAGTGGGGCAGTACAAGAGACCCAGTACTTC. It is translated as CASSGAVQETQYF.

The chain links TRBV12-3 or TRBV12-4 to TRBJ2-7; 12 positions match TRBD1. Trimming at V came to 5 bases and at J to 5 bases, leaving 10 bases not matched to a gene. The CDR3 runs to 16 residues. The CDR3 region has the DNA TGTGCCAGCAGTCCCCCGGGACAGGGGGCGTCCGACGAGCAGTACTTC. This gives the protein CASSPPGQGASDEQYF.

This clonotype appeared many times. V usage is TRBV7-2 and J usage is TRBJ1-5; D is possibly TRBD1 (6 bases). The CDR3 is made up of 14 amino acids. Germline V gives CDR1 SGHTA, CDR2 FQGNSA. The ends were cut back, 6 bases at V and 15 bases at J, with 24 bases in the middle. The CDR3 sequence: CASSPSLSQGQRHF. As DNA, the CDR3 is TGTGCCAGCAGTCCATCCTTATCCCAGGGGCAAAGGCATTTT.

This clonotype appeared many times. The rearrangement links TRBV5-4 to TRBJ1-2; the D is unclear. This CDR3 is 12 amino acids long. Between the trimmed V and J ends, which lost 1 base and 4 bases, there was a span of 5 bases. Germline V gives CDR1 SGHNT, CDR2 YYREEE (reference sequence). The DNA for the CDR3 is TGTGCCAGCAGCTTGAACAGCTATGGCTACACCTTC. It codes for CASSLNSYGYTF.

J is TRBJ1-3 and V is TRBV7-2; TRBD1 matches at 8 bases. Germline V lookup: CDR1 SGHTA, CDR2 FQGNSA. CDR3 length: 17 residues. The junction had 8 bases not matched to a gene; V was cut back by 3 bases and J by 1 base. The CDR3 nucleotides read TGTGCCAGCAGCTTCAATCCCCGACAGGGGTCTGGAAACACCATATATTTT. Its translation is CASSFNPRQGSGNTIYF.

This clonotype was seen at least ten times. The chain joins TRBV20-1 to TRBJ2-1; 11 bases are shared with TRBD2. Per the germline V gene, CDR1 is DFQATT and CDR2 is SNEGSKA (reference sequence). Trimming removed 7 bases from V and 6 bases from J; junction bases left unmatched: 5. The CDR3 has 13 residues. This CDR3 reads CSVYGTSGNEQFF. Here the CDR3 DNA reads TGCAGTGTCTACGGGACTAGCGGCAATGAGCAGTTCTTC.

In DNA, the CDR3 is TGTGCCAGCAGTTTAGACAGGAATGAGCAGTTCTTC. Protein sequence: CASSLDRNEQFF. The chain joins TRBV28 to TRBJ2-1; weak D call: TRBD1 (6 bases). The CDR3 extends over 12 amino acids. V gave up 2 bases and J gave up 7 bases, with 6 bases separating them. Germline V CDR1 and CDR2: MDHEN, SYDVKM.

This chain links TRBV27 with TRBJ2-5; D possibly corresponds to TRBD1 (5 bases). The CDR3 runs to 13 residues. Germline loops: CDR1 MNHEY, CDR2 SMNVEV (reference sequence). The germline V and J ends were trimmed by 5 bases and 7 bases, with 14 bases remaining between them. This chain's CDR3 is CASSAGHTRTQYF. The CDR3 region has the DNA TGTGCCAGCAGTGCAGGACACACCAGGACCCAGTACTTC.

There are many counts of this clonotype. V usage is TRBV29-1 and J usage is TRBJ2-7; no definite D call. In germline, CDR1 is SQVTM, CDR2 ANQGSEA. The CDR3 runs to 12 residues. V lost 4 bases and J 6 bases, leaving 13 bases between the germline ends. Here the CDR3 DNA reads TGCAGCGTTGGGCAGCCCTCGGGCGAGCAGTACTTC. Translated, it gives CSVGQPSGEQYF.

The J gene is TRBJ2-4, the V gene TRBV12-3 or TRBV12-4; D could derive from TRBD1 or TRBD2 (5 bases each). Trimming stripped 2 bases from V and 8 bases from J, with 16 bases between. CDR3 length: 15 amino acids. The CDR3 DNA reads as TGTGCCAGCAGTTTATCGCTCCGCCGAGGGGACATTCAGTACTTC. It specifies CASSLSLRRGDIQYF.

The genes are TRBV27 and TRBJ2-5, with D perhaps matching TRBD2 (6 bases). The CDR3 has 13 residues. Trimming pared 7 bases from V and 5 bases from J, leaving 14 bases between. Germline loops: CDR1 MNHEY, CDR2 SMNVEV (reference sequence). CDR3 in amino acids: CASKEGPWETQYF. The CDR3 coding sequence is TGTGCCAGCAAGGAGGGCCCGTGGGAGACCCAGTACTTC.

The sample holds many counts of this clonotype. The chain carries TRBV19 and TRBJ1-5; perhaps TRBD1 as D (5 bases). The CDR3 has 13 residues. Trimming removed 8 bases at V and 2 bases at J, with 10 bases between. From germline, CDR1 is LNHDA and CDR2 SQIVND (reference sequence). This CDR3 is CASQTVGNQPQHF. The CDR3, as DNA: TGTGCCAGTCAGACAGTGGGCAATCAGCCCCAGCATTTT.

The V and J genes are TRBV2 and TRBJ1-3; no clear D. This CDR3 has 15 amino acids. The germline V gene encodes CDR1 SNHLY and CDR2 FYNNEI. V was cut by 4 bases and J by 0 bases, with 10 bases left in between. This CDR3 is CASSGRQDSGNTIYF. DNA of the CDR3: TGTGCCAGCAGTGGACGACAAGACTCTGGAAACACCATATATTTT. The full variable domain, completed using reference TRBV2 and TRBJ1-3, is EPEVTQTPSHQVTQMGQEVILRCVPISNHLYFYWYRQILGQKVEFLVSFYNNEISEKSEIFDDQFSVERPDGSNFTLKIRSTKLEDSAMYFCASSGRQDSGNTIYFGEGSWLTVV.

The chain carries TRBV7-9 and TRBJ1-6; 9 bases are a match to TRBD1. CDR1 is SEHNR and CDR2 is FQNEAQ in the germline V gene (reference sequence). The CDR3 contains 16 residues. J was trimmed by 4 bases and V by 5 bases; bases with no gene match: 6. CDR3: CASSPGTGSYNSPLHF. The CDR3 DNA reads TGTGCCAGCAGCCCTGGGACAGGGAGTTATAATTCACCCCTCCACTTT. Full variable domain (remainder filled in from reference TRBV7-9 and TRBJ1-6): DTGVSQNPRHKITKRGQNVTFRCDPISEHNRLYWYRQTLGQGPEFLTYFQNEAQLEKSRLLSDRFSAERPKGSFSTLEIQRTEQGDSAMYLCASSPGTGSYNSPLHFGNGTRLTVT.

This clonotype was observed a handful of times. The V gene is TRBV11-2, the J gene TRBJ2-3; 14 nucleotides match TRBD2. Trimming took 5 bases from V and 0 from J; bases not matched to a gene: 7. This CDR3 is 18 amino acids long. Germline loops: CDR1 SGHAT, CDR2 FQNNGV. The CDR3 spells CASSPGLAGGRSTDTQYF. CDR3 in DNA: TGTGCCAGCAGCCCCGGACTAGCGGGGGGCCGTAGCACAGATACGCAGTATTTT.

This clonotype was seen only a few times. The V and J genes are TRBV3-1 and TRBJ2-3, with D unclear. V gave up 3 bases and J gave up 0 bases, with 7 bases separating them. Germline loops: CDR1 LGHDT, CDR2 YNNKEL (reference sequence). The CDR3 has 14 residues. This CDR3 reads CASSQQVSTDTQYF. CDR3 in DNA: TGTGCCAGCAGCCAGCAGGTTAGCACAGATACGCAGTATTTT.

This clonotype was counted between two and nine times. The V gene is TRBV12-3 or TRBV12-4, the J gene TRBJ1-1; D not certain. The V end was cut by 5 bases, the J end by 4 bases, with 11 bases between. This CDR3 contains 13 residues. CDR3 protein: CASSQRESTEAFF. CDR3 nucleotide sequence: TGTGCCAGCAGTCAGAGGGAGAGCACTGAAGCTTTCTTT.

This clonotype was counted only a few times. The genes are TRBV27 and TRBJ2-1; D is possibly TRBD1 (6 bases). In germline, CDR1 is MNHEY, CDR2 SMNVEV (reference sequence). The CDR3 length is 17 residues. V lost 10 bases and J lost 2, with 24 bases in between. The CDR3 protein is CATHLRPMGATYNEQFF. The CDR3 DNA sequence: TGTGCCACCCACCTTCGGCCCATGGGGGCTACCTACAATGAGCAGTTCTTC.

This clonotype was detected a few times. The rearrangement joins TRBV5-1 to TRBJ2-1, with 10 nucleotides matching TRBD1. The V and J ends lost 1 base and 3 bases, in that order; junction bases with no gene match: 4. The CDR3 runs 16 residues. Germline V gene data show CDR1 as SGHRS and CDR2 as YFSETQ. The CDR3 DNA reads TGCGCCAGCAGCTTGTTGGGACAGGGGCTCTACAATGAGCAGTTCTTC. Its protein product is CASSLLGQGLYNEQFF.